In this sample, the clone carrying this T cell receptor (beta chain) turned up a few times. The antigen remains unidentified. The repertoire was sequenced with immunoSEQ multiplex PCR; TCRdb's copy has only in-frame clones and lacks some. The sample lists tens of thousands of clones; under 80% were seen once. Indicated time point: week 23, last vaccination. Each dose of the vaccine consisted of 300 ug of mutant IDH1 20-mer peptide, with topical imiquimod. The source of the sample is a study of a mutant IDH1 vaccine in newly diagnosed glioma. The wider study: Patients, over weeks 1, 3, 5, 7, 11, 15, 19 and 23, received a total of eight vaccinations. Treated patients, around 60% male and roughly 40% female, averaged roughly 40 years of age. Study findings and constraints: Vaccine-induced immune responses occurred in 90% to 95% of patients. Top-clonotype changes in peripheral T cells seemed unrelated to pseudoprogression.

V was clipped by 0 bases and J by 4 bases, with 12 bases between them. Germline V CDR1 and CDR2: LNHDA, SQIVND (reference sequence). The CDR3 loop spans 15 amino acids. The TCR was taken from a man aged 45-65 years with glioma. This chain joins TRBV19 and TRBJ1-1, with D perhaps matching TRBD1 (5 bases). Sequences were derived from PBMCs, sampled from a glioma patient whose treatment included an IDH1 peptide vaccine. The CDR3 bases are TGTGCCAGTAGTATAGATCCAGGGCGGCCCACTGAAGCTTTCTTT. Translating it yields CASSIDPGRPTEAFF.